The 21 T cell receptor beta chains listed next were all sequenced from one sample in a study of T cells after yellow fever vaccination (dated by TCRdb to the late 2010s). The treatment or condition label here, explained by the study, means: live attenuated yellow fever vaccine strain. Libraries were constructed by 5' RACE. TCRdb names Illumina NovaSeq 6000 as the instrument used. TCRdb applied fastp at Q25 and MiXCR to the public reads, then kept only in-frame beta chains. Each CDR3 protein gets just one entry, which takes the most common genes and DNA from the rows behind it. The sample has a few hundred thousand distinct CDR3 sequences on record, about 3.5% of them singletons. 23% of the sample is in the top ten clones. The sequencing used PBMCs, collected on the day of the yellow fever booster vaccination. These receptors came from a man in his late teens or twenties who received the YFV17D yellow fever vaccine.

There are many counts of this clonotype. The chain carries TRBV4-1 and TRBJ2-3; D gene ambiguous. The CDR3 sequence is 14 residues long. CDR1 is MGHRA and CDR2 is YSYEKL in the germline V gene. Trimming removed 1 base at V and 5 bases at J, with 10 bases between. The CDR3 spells CASSQGPDGDTQYF. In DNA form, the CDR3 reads TGCGCCAGCAGCCAAGGCCCGGACGGAGATACGCAGTATTTT.

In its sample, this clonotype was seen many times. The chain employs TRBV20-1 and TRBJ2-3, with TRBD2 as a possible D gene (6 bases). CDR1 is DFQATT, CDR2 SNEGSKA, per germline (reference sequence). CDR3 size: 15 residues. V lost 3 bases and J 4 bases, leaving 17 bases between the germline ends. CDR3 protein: CSARADYSFADTQYF. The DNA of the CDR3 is TGCAGTGCTAGGGCGGACTATAGTTTTGCAGATACGCAGTATTTT.

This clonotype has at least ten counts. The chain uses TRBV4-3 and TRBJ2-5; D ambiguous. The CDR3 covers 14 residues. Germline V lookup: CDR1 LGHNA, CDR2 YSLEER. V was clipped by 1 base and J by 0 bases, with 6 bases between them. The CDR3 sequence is CASSQGVYQETQYF. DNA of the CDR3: TGCGCCAGCAGCCAAGGTGTCTACCAAGAGACCCAGTACTTC.

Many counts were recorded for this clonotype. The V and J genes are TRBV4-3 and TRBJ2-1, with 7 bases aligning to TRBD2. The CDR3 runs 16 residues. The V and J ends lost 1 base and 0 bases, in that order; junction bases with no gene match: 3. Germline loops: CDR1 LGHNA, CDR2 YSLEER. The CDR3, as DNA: TGCGCCAGCAGCCAAGGGGGGGGTGTCTCCTACAATGAGCAGTTCTTC. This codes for CASSQGGGVSYNEQFF.

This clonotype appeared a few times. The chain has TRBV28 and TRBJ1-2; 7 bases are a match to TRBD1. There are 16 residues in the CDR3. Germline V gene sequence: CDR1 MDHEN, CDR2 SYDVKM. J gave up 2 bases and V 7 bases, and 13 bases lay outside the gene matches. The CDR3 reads CASTVEGAQTNYGYTF. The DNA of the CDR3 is TGTGCCAGCACCGTCGAGGGGGCGCAGACAAACTATGGCTACACCTTC.

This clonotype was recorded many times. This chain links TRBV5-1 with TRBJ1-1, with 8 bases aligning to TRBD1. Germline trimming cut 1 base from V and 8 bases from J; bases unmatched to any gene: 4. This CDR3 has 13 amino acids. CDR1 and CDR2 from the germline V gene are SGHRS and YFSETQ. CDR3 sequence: CASSLSGQVEAFF. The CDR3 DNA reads TGCGCCAGCAGCTTGTCGGGACAGGTAGAAGCTTTCTTT.

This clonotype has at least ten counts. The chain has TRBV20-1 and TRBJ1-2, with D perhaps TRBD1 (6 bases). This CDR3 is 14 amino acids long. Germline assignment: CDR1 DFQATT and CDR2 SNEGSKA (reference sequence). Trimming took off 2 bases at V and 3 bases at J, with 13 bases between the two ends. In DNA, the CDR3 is TGCAGTGCTAGATTTGTTCAGGGGTACTATGGCTACACCTTC. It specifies CSARFVQGYYGYTF.

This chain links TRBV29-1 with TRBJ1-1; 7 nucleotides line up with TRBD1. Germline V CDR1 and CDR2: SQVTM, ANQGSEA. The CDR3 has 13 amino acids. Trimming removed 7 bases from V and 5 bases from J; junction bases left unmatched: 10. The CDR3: CSAQGGVGTEAFF. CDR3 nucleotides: TGCAGCGCGCAGGGGGGTGTGGGGACTGAAGCTTTCTTT.

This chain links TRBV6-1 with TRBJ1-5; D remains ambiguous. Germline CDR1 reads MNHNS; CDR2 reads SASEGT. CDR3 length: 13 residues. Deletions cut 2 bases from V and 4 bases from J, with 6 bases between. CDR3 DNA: TGTGCCAGCAGTGAAAACAGAAATCAGCCCCAGCATTTT. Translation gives CASSENRNQPQHF.

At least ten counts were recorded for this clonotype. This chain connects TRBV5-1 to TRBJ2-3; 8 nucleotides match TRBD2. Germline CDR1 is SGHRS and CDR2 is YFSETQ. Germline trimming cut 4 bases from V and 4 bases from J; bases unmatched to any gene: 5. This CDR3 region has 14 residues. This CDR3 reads CASSPGLEADTQYF. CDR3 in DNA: TGCGCCAGCAGCCCGGGACTAGAGGCAGATACGCAGTATTTT.

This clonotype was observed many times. The CDR3 nucleotides read TGTGCCAGCAGTGCGACAGGGGGGGATACGCAGTATTTT. Its translation: CASSATGGDTQYF. The rearrangement uses TRBV6-4 and TRBJ2-3, with 9 positions matching TRBD1. The CDR3 extends over 13 amino acids. The J segment lost 6 bases and the V segment lost 4 bases, leaving 2 bases of the junction unmatched. The germline CDR1 and CDR2 sequences are MRHNA and SNTAGT.

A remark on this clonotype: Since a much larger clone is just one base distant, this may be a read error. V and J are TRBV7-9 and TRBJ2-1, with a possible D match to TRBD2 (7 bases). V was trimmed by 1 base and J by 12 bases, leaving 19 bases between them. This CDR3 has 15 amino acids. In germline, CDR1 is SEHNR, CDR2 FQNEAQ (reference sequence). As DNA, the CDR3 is TGTGCCAGCAGCTTAGGATGGCAGGGGAGGGATGGGCAGTTCTTC. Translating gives CASSLGWQGRDGQFF.

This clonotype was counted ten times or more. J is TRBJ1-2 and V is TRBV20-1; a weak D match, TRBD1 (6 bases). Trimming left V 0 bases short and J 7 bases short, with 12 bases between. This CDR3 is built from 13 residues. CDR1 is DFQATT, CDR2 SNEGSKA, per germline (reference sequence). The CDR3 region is CSARDGTSGGYTF. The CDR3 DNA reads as TGCAGTGCTAGAGATGGGACATCGGGTGGCTACACCTTC.

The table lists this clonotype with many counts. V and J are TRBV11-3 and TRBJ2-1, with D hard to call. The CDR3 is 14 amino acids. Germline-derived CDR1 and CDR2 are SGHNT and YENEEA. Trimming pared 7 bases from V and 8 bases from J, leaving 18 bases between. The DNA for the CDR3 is TGTGCCAGCAAATTAGGCGACCACGACGATGAGCAGTTCTTC. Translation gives CASKLGDHDDEQFF. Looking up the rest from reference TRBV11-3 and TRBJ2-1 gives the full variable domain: EAGVVQSPRYKIIEKKQPVAFWCNPISGHNTLYWYLQNLGQGPELLIRYENEEAVDDSQLPKDRFSAERLKGVDSTLKIQPAELGDSAVYLCASKLGDHDDEQFFGPGTRLTVL.

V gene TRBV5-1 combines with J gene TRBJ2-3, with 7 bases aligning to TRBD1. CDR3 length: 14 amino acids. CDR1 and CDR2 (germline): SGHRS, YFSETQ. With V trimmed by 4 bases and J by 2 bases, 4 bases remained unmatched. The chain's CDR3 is CASSGDSYTDTQYF. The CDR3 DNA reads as TGCGCCAGCAGCGGGGACAGCTACACAGATACGCAGTATTTT.

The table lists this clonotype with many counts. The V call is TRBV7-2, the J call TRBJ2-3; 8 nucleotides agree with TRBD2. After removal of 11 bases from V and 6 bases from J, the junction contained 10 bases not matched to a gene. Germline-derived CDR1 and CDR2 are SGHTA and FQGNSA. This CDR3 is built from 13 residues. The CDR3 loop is CAARGASSDTQYF. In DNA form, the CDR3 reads TGTGCCGCGCGGGGGGCATCGTCGGATACGCAGTATTTT.

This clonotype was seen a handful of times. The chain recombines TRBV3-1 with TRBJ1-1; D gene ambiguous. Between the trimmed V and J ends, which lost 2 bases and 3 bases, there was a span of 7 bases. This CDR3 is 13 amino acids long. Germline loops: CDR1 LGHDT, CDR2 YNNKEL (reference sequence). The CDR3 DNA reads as TGTGCCAGCAGCCAAAAGAGGGACACTGAAGCTTTCTTT. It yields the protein CASSQKRDTEAFF.

The CDR3 is CASSLEYSGHGYTF. The CDR3 nucleotides are TGTGCCAGCAGCTTGGAGTACTCGGGGCATGGCTACACCTTC. This chain connects TRBV5-4 to TRBJ1-2, with a tentative D call TRBD1 (5 bases). The V end was cut by 0 bases, the J end by 6 bases, with 12 bases between. Germline values: CDR1 SGHNT, CDR2 YYREEE (reference sequence). The length of the CDR3 is 14 residues.

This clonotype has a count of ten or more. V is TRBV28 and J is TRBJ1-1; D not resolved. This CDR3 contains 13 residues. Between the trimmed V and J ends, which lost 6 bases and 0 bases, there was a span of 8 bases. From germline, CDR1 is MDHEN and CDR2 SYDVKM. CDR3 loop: CASRLGLNTEAFF. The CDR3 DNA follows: TGTGCCAGCAGATTGGGATTGAACACTGAAGCTTTCTTT.

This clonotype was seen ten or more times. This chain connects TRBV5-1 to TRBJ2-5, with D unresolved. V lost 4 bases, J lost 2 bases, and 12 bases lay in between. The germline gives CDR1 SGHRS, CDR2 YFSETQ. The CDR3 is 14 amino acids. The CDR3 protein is CASSPTSTQETQYF. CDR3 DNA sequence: TGCGCCAGCAGCCCCACCAGTACACAAGAGACCCAGTACTTC.

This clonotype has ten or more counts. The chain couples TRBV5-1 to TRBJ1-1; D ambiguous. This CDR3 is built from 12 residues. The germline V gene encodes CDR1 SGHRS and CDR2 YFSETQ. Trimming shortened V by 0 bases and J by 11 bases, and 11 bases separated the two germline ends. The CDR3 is CASSLDRGSAFF. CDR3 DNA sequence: TGCGCCAGCAGCTTGGATCGGGGATCGGCTTTCTTT.